These 23 T cell receptor beta chains were sequenced from one sample in a study of cytomegalovirus exposure and HLA in healthy donors. 60 Vbeta and 13 Jbeta primers were used in PCR. Generated by immunoSEQ multiplex PCR, the TCRdb table keeps only in-frame clones and is missing some. The sample shows about 100,000 clones, more than 65% of them seen only once. Sequencing was performed on PBMCs. These receptors all come from a woman aged 45-65 years in good health and CMV-seropositive.

The rearrangement joins TRBV29-1 to TRBJ2-7; 7 nucleotides align to TRBD1. This CDR3 has 13 residues. The germline V gene encodes CDR1 SQVTM and CDR2 ANQGSEA. The junction had 6 bases not matched to a gene; V was cut back by 4 bases and J by 3 bases. The CDR3 sequence: CSVGTGEIYEQYF. DNA for the CDR3: TGCAGCGTTGGAACAGGGGAAATCTACGAGCAGTACTTC.

The chain uses TRBV7-9 and TRBJ2-1; D unresolved. The V and J ends lost 1 base and 12 bases respectively, with 10 bases between them. CDR3 length equals 12 residues. Germline loops: CDR1 SEHNR, CDR2 FQNEAQ (reference sequence). The CDR3 DNA is TGTGCCAGCAGCTTAGGTTCGGCGGTGCAGTTCTTC. This sequence encodes CASSLGSAVQFF.

This chain links TRBV7-2 with TRBJ2-1, with D perhaps TRBD2 (6 bases). Germline V gene sequence: CDR1 SGHTA, CDR2 FQGNSA. The CDR3 is made up of 13 amino acids. V was pared by 6 bases and J by 4 bases, with 10 bases between. DNA for the CDR3: TGTGCCAGCAGGGGAGGCCCTTACAATGAGCAGTTCTTC. Encoded protein: CASRGGPYNEQFF.

The chain is built from TRBV23-1 and TRBJ1-3; D remains ambiguous. TRBV23-1 has ORF status, its function being uncertain. The V end was cut by 7 bases, the J end by 3 bases, with 13 bases between. CDR3 length equals 14 residues. CDR3 protein: CASTTGFLGNTIYF. Written as DNA, the CDR3 is TGCGCCAGCACCACGGGGTTCCTTGGAAACACCATATATTTT.

The V and J genes are TRBV10-2 and TRBJ2-2, with D tentatively TRBD1 (8 bases). Germline V lookup: CDR1 WSHSY, CDR2 SAAADI. This CDR3 is built from 13 residues. V was pared by 6 bases and J by 7 bases, with 12 bases between. The CDR3 DNA follows: TGCGCCAGCAGCAACAGGGGGGGCGGGGAGCTGTTTTTT. It specifies CASSNRGGGELFF.

For the CDR3, the DNA is TGTGCCAGTAGTATTTATTCAGGGGCCCGTGGCTACACCTTC. Its translation is CASSIYSGARGYTF. The V gene is TRBV19, the J gene TRBJ1-2, with a possible D match to TRBD1 (6 bases). Germline CDR1 is LNHDA and CDR2 is SQIVND (reference sequence). V lost 3 bases and J lost 7, with 15 bases in between. CDR3 length: 14 residues.

V gene TRBV4-1 combines with J gene TRBJ1-4; D call uncertain. The V gene's germline CDR1 is MGHRA and CDR2 YSYEKL. The CDR3 extends over 15 amino acids. The V end lost 4 bases, the J end lost 2 bases, and 11 bases lay between the germline ends. The CDR3 is CASSRFTVTNEKLFF. For the CDR3, the DNA is TGCGCCAGCAGCCGTTTCACAGTTACTAATGAAAAACTGTTTTTT.

The rearrangement links TRBV30 to TRBJ2-3, with unresolved D. The CDR3 extends over 12 amino acids. The germline V and J ends were trimmed by 2 bases and 6 bases, with 9 bases remaining between them. CDR1 and CDR2 (germline): GTSNPN, SVGIG (reference sequence). The CDR3 sequence: CAWSPSRDTQYF. CDR3 nucleotides: TGTGCCTGGAGTCCCTCTAGGGATACGCAGTATTTT.

This clone was seen a few times. This chain joins TRBV27 and TRBJ1-5; 8 bases line up with TRBD1. The germline CDR1 and CDR2 sequences are MNHEY and SMNVEV (reference sequence). CDR3 size: 15 residues. The J segment lost 9 bases and the V segment lost 4 bases, leaving 11 bases of the junction unmatched. This CDR3 is CASSSAGTGARPQHF. The CDR3 coding sequence is TGTGCCAGCAGTTCGGCCGGGACAGGAGCCCGGCCCCAGCATTTT.

This clone was counted between two and nine times. Distinct nucleotide sequences in the sample also encode this CDR3. V gene TRBV5-1 combines with J gene TRBJ2-3; no reliable D call. Germline CDR1 is SGHRS and CDR2 is YFSETQ. V gave up 0 bases and J gave up 1 base, with 6 bases separating them. The CDR3 is made up of 14 amino acids. The CDR3 nucleotides read TGCGCCAGCAGCTTGGTTGCGGGCACAGATACGCAGTATTTT. Encoded protein: CASSLVAGTDTQYF.

This sequence joins TRBV6-5 and TRBJ1-4; 8 bases are shared with TRBD1. V lost 5 bases and J lost 7; bases outside the gene matches: 6. The CDR3 totals 14 residues. CDR1 MNHEY and CDR2 SVGAGI come from the germline V gene. CDR3 in DNA: TGTGCCAGCAGTGAACAGGGGGGGGCTGAAAAACTGTTTTTT. It encodes CASSEQGGAEKLFF.

The chain joins TRBV30 to TRBJ2-1; 8 bases match TRBD2. CDR3 length: 12 amino acids. The J segment lost 12 bases and the V segment lost 5 bases, leaving 9 bases of the junction unmatched. From germline, CDR1 is GTSNPN and CDR2 SVGIG (reference sequence). This CDR3 is CAWSRKRGRQFF. In DNA form, the CDR3 reads TGTGCCTGGTCGAGGAAGCGGGGGCGGCAGTTCTTC.

The chain links TRBV15 to TRBJ2-3; the D gene is possibly TRBD2 (6 bases). The CDR3 covers 14 residues. Trimming pared 1 base from V and 3 bases from J, leaving 8 bases between. Looked up from germline, CDR1 is LNHNV and CDR2 is YYDKDF (reference sequence). For the CDR3, the DNA is TGTGCCACCAGCAGAGGACTAGGAACAGATACGCAGTATTTT. Residues: CATSRGLGTDTQYF.

This chain uses TRBV5-1 with TRBJ1-2; D call uncertain. The CDR3 loop spans 14 amino acids. The V gene's germline CDR1 is SGHRS and CDR2 YFSETQ. Between the trimmed V and J ends, which lost 0 bases and 3 bases, there was a span of 9 bases. The CDR3 here is CASSLGAGDYGYTF. As DNA, the CDR3 is TGCGCCAGCAGCTTGGGAGCCGGAGACTATGGCTACACCTTC.

The CDR3 bases are TGTGCCAGCAGCGGCAGGGGGTACACCGGGGAGCTGTTTTTT. This sequence encodes CASSGRGYTGELFF. V and J are TRBV11-1 and TRBJ2-2; 7 nucleotides align to TRBD1. This CDR3 contains 14 residues. With 5 bases clipped from V and 3 bases from J, the junction kept 3 bases outside the gene matches. Per germline, CDR1 SGHAT and CDR2 FQDESV (reference sequence).

The chain uses TRBV5-1 and TRBJ2-3; TRBD2 aligns across 7 bases. The V segment lost 3 bases and the J segment 9 bases; nucleotides outside the gene matches: 10. The CDR3 spans 14 residues. Per germline, CDR1 SGHRS and CDR2 YFSETQ. The CDR3 coding sequence is TGCGCCAGCAGCTGGAGAGGTGGGGGGGGGACGCAGTATTTT. Protein sequence: CASSWRGGGGTQYF.

This clone was observed a single time. The chain is built from TRBV29-1 and TRBJ2-1; D is perhaps TRBD2 (6 bases). V lost 5 bases and J lost 4, with 12 bases in between. CDR3 length: 13 amino acids. Germline lookup yields CDR1 SQVTM and CDR2 ANQGSEA. CDR3: CSVRRGDYNEQFF. The CDR3 DNA is TGCAGCGTTCGTCGCGGGGATTACAATGAGCAGTTCTTC.

Concerning this clone: An end of the junction does not agree with germline; a read error may underlie this. J is TRBJ2-5 and V is TRBV7-9; 12 nucleotides agree with TRBD2. The germline CDR1 and CDR2 sequences are SEHNR and FQNEAQ (reference sequence). The CDR3 runs 17 residues. CDR3 nucleotides: TGTTCCAGCAGGAGCCCGACTAGCGGGAGCCCCCGAGAGACCCAGTACTTC. The encoded protein is CSSRSPTSGSPRETQYF.

The chain employs TRBV28 and TRBJ1-1; 12 bases match TRBD1. CDR1 MDHEN and CDR2 SYDVKM come from the germline V gene. Losses at the gene ends were 4 bases for V and 2 bases for J; bases not matched to a gene: 8. This CDR3 contains 17 residues. CDR3 region: CASSSLGTGGLNTEAFF. CDR3 DNA sequence: TGTGCCAGCAGTTCCTTAGGGACAGGGGGCCTAAACACTGAAGCTTTCTTT. Full variable domain (missing parts from reference TRBV28 and TRBJ1-1): DVKVTQSSRYLVKRTGEKVFLECVQDMDHENMFWYRQDPGLGLRLIYFSYDVKMKEKGDIPEGYSVSREKKERFSLILESASTNQTSMYLCASSSLGTGGLNTEAFFGQGTRLTVV.

This clone occurred once. This chain joins TRBV5-5 and TRBJ1-1, with 7 bases aligning to TRBD1. J gave up 1 base and V 4 bases, and 10 bases lay outside the gene matches. From germline, CDR1 is SGHKS and CDR2 YYEKEE (reference sequence). CDR3 length: 16 residues. In DNA form, the CDR3 reads TGTGCCAGCAGCCCTCGAGGGGGCCTTTCGAACACTGAAGCTTTCTTT. Amino acids: CASSPRGGLSNTEAFF.

This clone was seen only a few times. The CDR3 here is CASSLGQTTEAFF. CDR3 coding DNA: TGTGCCAGCAGCCTAGGACAAACCACTGAAGCTTTCTTT. The chain recombines TRBV5-8 with TRBJ1-1, with D possibly matching TRBD1 (5 bases). This CDR3 contains 13 residues. The V gene's germline CDR1 is SGHTS and CDR2 YDEGEE. V gave up 4 bases and J gave up 4 bases, with 11 bases separating them.

This clone was picked up a small number of times. The chain employs TRBV6-1 and TRBJ2-3; D is unclear. CDR3 length: 16 residues. Trimming removed 3 bases from V and 2 bases from J, with 15 bases in between. Germline-derived CDR1 and CDR2 are MNHNS and SASEGT. CDR3 sequence (DNA): TGTGCCAGCAGTGAGGCTCTATCACAGCCCACAGATACGCAGTATTTT. Translated, it gives CASSEALSQPTDTQYF.

The chain employs TRBV28 and TRBJ2-7, with D maybe TRBD2 (6 bases). This CDR3 contains 13 residues. The germline CDR1 and CDR2 sequences are MDHEN and SYDVKM. The V end lost 7 bases, the J end lost 2 bases, and 12 bases lay between the germline ends. This chain's CDR3 is CASKSSEPYEQYF. For the CDR3, the DNA is TGTGCCAGCAAGTCTAGCGAGCCCTACGAGCAGTACTTC.